What follows is one T cell receptor (beta chain) and its context. The CDR3 covers 14 residues. The V end was cut by 1 base, the J end by 1 base, with 7 bases between. Germline-derived CDR1 and CDR2 are MGHRA and YSYEKL. The data are from a study of blood T cell repertoires in COVID-19. Across the whole study: Sources were T cells, B-cell-depleted T cells, or PBMCs; the material itself was cDNA or gDNA.

Assay used: immunoSEQ multiplex PCR; TCRdb lists only in-frame clones, some missing. The profile shows about 59,000 clones, more than 75% of them singletons. The specimen sequenced was peripheral blood. The genes are TRBV4-1 and TRBJ1-2; D possibly corresponds to TRBD1 (5 bases). This receptor was identified in a man at least 80 years old in a cohort sampled during active COVID-19. The chain's CDR3 is CASSQGGVNYGYTF. Here the CDR3 DNA reads TGCGCCAGCAGCCAAGGGGGGGTTAACTATGGCTACACCTTC.